This is a list of T cell receptor beta chains from one sample in a study of control samples from healthy donors and cancer patients. Clones were read by immunoSEQ multiplex PCR, and TCRdb kept only the in-frame ones, dropping some. Among 90,000 to 95,000 clones listed, roughly 80% were seen once. The specimen was blood. These receptor sequences come from a man younger than 45 in good health. CDR3s include the opening cysteine and the closing phenylalanine or tryptophan. Each record gives: J gene, V gene, D gene, clone size, CDR3 length, CDR3 DNA, CDR3 protein. A D gene is named only where the DNA matches it firmly. Clone size is not always given. Where it is, it says once, few, many or a class for expanded clones.

j_gene: TRBJ2-1; v_gene: TRBV6-1; d_gene: NA; abundance: NA; len: 16; CDR3nt: TGTGCCAGCAGTGAGTTTTCGAAGAGCTCCTACAATGAGCAGTTCTTC; CDR3aa: CASSEFSKSSYNEQFF
j_gene: TRBJ2-6; v_gene: TRBV13; d_gene: NA; abundance: NA; len: 16; CDR3nt: TGTGCCAGCAGCTTACACACAAGTTCTGGGGCCAACGTCCTGACTTTC; CDR3aa: CASSLHTSSGANVLTF
j_gene: TRBJ1-2; v_gene: TRBV2; d_gene: NA; abundance: once; len: 12; CDR3nt: TGTGCCAGCAGTGAAACAGGTCGGGGCTACACCTTC; CDR3aa: CASSETGRGYTF
j_gene: TRBJ2-1; v_gene: TRBV6-5; d_gene: NA; abundance: few; len: 11; CDR3nt: TGTGCCAGCAGGGGAAGCCTAGAGCAGTTCTTC; CDR3aa: CASRGSLEQFF
j_gene: TRBJ1-6; v_gene: TRBV18; d_gene: NA; abundance: NA; len: 14; CDR3nt: TGTGCCAGCTCATCCGACGGTGGTAATTCACCCCTCCACTTT; CDR3aa: CASSSDGGNSPLHF
j_gene: TRBJ2-3; v_gene: TRBV29-1; d_gene: NA; abundance: many; len: 12; CDR3nt: TGCAGCGGCAACCTACGGGGAGATACGCAGTATTTT; CDR3aa: CSGNLRGDTQYF
j_gene: TRBJ2-5; v_gene: TRBV20-1; d_gene: NA; abundance: NA; len: 16; CDR3nt: TGCAGTGCTAGTCGCGGCGGCAGAAGCATCCAAGAGACCCAGTACTTC; CDR3aa: CSASRGGRSIQETQYF
j_gene: TRBJ2-3; v_gene: TRBV29-1; d_gene: NA; abundance: NA; len: 12; CDR3nt: TGCAGCGTTGTGGGATTTTCAGATACGCAGTATTTT; CDR3aa: CSVVGFSDTQYF
j_gene: TRBJ2-7; v_gene: TRBV6-6; d_gene: NA; abundance: NA; len: 15; CDR3nt: TGTGCCAGCAGTTACTCTCGCACCCACTCCTACGAGCAGTACTTC; CDR3aa: CASSYSRTHSYEQYF
j_gene: TRBJ2-1; v_gene: TRBV7-7; d_gene: TRBD2; abundance: NA; len: 17; CDR3nt: TGTGCCAGCAGCGCGACTCCGGGACTAGCGGGGAAGAATGAGCAGTTCTTC; CDR3aa: CASSATPGLAGKNEQFF
j_gene: TRBJ1-1; v_gene: TRBV28; d_gene: NA; abundance: NA; len: 13; CDR3nt: TGTGCCAGCAGTTTATATCGCTTCTCCGGGGCTTTCTTT; CDR3aa: CASSLYRFSGAFF
j_gene: TRBJ1-2; v_gene: TRBV5-1; d_gene: NA; abundance: NA; len: 14; CDR3nt: TGCGCCAGCAGCTTGGGGGACGGTAACTATGGCTACACCTTC; CDR3aa: CASSLGDGNYGYTF